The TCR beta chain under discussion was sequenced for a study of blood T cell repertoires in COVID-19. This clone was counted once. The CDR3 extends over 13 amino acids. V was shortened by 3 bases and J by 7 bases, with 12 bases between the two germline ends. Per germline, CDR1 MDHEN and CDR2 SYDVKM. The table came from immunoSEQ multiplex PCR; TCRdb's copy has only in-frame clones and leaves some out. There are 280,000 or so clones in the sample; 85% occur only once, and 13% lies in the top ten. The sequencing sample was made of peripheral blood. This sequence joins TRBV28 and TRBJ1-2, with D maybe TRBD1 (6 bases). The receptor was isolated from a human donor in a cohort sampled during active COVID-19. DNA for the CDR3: TGTGCCAGCAGTTTGGAAGGGGGATTTGGCTACACCTTC. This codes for CASSLEGGFGYTF.